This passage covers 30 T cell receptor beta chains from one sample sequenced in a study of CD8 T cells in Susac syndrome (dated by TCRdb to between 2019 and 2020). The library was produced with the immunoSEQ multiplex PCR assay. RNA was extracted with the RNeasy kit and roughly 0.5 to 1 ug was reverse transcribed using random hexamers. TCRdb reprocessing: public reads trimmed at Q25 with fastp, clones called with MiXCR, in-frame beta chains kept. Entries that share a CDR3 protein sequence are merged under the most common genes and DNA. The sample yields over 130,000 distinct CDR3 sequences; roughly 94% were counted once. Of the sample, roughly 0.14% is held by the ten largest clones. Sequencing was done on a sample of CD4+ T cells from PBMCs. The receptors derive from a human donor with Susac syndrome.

The CDR3 DNA reads TGTGCCAGCAGTTTTGAACAGGGGACTGAAGCTTTCTTT. Protein product: CASSFEQGTEAFF. The gene calls are TRBV12-3 or TRBV12-4 and TRBJ1-1; TRBD1 matches at 7 bases. The length of the CDR3 is 13 residues. Unmatched junction bases numbered 3, after V lost 3 bases and J lost 5 bases.

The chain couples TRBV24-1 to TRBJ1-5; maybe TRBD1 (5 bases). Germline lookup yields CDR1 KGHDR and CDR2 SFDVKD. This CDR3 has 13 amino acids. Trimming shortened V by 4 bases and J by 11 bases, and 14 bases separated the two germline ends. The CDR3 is CATSDPSMGAQHF. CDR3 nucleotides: TGTGCCACCAGTGACCCCTCCATGGGGGCCCAGCATTTT.

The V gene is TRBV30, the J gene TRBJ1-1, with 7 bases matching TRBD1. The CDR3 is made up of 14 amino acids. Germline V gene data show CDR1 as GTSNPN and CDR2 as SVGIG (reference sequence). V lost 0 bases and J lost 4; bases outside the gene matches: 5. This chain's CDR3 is CAWSVRGRVTEAFF. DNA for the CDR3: TGTGCCTGGAGTGTAAGGGGGCGTGTCACTGAAGCTTTCTTT.

Written as DNA, the CDR3 is TGTGCCAGTAGTATATTGTCTAGCGGGAGAGGCGGGGAGCTGTTTTTT. Protein: CASSILSSGRGGELFF. V is TRBV19 and J is TRBJ2-2; TRBD2 agrees at 10 bases. CDR1 and CDR2 from the germline V gene are LNHDA and SQIVND (reference sequence). CDR3 size: 16 residues. The trim removed 2 bases at V and 7 bases at J, leaving 7 bases unmatched. Combining the CDR3 with reference TRBV19 and TRBJ2-2 gives the whole variable domain DGGITQSPKYLFRKEGQNVTLSCEQNLNHDAMYWYRQDPGQGLRLIYYSQIVNDFQKGDIAEGYSVSREKKESFPLTVTSAQKNPTAFYLCASSILSSGRGGELFFGEGSRLTVL.

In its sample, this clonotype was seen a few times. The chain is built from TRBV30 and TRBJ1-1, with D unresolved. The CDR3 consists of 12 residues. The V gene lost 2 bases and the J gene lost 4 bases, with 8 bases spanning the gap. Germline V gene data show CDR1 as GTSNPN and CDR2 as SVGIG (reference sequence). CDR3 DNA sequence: TGTGCCTGGAGTCCCCGGGTCACTGAAGCTTTCTTT. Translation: CAWSPRVTEAFF.

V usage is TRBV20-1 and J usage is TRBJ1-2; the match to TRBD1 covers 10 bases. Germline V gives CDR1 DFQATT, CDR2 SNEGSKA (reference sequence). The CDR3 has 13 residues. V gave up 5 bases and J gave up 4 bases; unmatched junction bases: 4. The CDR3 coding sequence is TGCAGTGCTGCCGGGACAGGGGTCTATGGCTACACCTTC. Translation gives CSAAGTGVYGYTF.

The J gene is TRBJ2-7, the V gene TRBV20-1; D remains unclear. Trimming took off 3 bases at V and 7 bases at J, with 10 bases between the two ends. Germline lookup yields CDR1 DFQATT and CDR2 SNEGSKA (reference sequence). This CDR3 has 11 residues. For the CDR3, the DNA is TGCAGTGCTAGCTTTGGTCCTGAGCAGTACTTC. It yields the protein CSASFGPEQYF.

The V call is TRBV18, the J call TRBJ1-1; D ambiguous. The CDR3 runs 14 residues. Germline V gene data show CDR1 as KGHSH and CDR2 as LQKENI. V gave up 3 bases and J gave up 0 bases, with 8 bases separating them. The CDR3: CASSPSGLNTEAFF. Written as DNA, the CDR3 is TGTGCCAGCTCACCTTCCGGGCTGAACACTGAAGCTTTCTTT.

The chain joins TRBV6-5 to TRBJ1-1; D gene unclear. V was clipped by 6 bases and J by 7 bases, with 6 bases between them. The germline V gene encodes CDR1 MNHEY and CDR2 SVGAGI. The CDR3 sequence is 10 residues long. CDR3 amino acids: CASSLGEAFF. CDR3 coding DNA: TGTGCCAGCAGCCTCGGTGAAGCTTTCTTT.

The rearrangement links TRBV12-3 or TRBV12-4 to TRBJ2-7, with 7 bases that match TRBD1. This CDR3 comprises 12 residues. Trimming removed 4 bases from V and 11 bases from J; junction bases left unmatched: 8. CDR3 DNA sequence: TGTGCCAGCAGTTCGCGGACAGGCGGAAAGTACTTC. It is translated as CASSSRTGGKYF.

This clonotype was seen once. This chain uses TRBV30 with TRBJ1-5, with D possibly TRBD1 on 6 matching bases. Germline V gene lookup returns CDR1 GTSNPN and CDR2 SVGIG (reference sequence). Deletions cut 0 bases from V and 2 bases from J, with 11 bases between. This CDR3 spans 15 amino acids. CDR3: CAWSVRGAGNQPQHF. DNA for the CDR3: TGTGCCTGGAGTGTAAGGGGGGCCGGCAATCAGCCCCAGCATTTT. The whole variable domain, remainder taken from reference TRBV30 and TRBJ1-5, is SQTIHQWPATLVQPVGSPLSLECTVEGTSNPNLYWYRQAAGRGLQLLFYSVGIGQISSEVPQNLSASRPQDRQFILSSKKLLLSDSGFYLCAWSVRGAGNQPQHFGDGTRLSIL.

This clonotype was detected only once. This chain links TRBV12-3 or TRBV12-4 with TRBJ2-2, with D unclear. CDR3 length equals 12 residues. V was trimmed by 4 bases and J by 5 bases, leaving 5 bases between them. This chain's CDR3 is CASSWVTGELFF. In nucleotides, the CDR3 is TGTGCCAGCAGTTGGGTGACCGGGGAGCTGTTTTTT.

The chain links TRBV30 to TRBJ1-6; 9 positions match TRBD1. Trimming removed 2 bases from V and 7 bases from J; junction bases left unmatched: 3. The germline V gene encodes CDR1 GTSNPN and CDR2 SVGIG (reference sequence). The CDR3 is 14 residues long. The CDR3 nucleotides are TGTGCCTGGAGTCTCGGACAGGGGAATTCACCCCTCCACTTT. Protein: CAWSLGQGNSPLHF.

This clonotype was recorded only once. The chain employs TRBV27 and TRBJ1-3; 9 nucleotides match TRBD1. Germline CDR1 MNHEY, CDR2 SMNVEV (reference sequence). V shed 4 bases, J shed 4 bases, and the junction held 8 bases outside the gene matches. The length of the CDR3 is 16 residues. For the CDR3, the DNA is TGTGCCAGCAGTTCCGGACAGGGGTCGCTCGGAAACACCATATATTTT. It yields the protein CASSSGQGSLGNTIYF.

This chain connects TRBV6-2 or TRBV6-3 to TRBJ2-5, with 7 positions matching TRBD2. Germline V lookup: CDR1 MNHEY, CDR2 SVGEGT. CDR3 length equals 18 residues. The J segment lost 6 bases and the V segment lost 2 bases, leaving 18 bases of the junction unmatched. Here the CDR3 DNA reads TGTGCCAGCAGTTACGTGCAGCGGGAAACCTCCGGGGGAAAGACCCAGTACTTC. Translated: CASSYVQRETSGGKTQYF.

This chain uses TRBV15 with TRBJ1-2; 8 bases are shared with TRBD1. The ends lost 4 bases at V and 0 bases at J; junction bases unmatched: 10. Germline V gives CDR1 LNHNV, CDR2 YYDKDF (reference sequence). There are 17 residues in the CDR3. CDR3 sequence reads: CATSTGTGKDANYGYTF. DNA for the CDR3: TGTGCCACCAGCACGGGGACAGGCAAGGACGCTAACTATGGCTACACCTTC. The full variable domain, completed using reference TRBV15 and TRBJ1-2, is DAMVIQNPRYQVTQFGKPVTLSCSQTLNHNVMYWYQQKSSQAPKLLFHYYDKDFNNEADTPDNFQSRRPNTSFCFLDIRSPGLGDTAMYLCATSTGTGKDANYGYTFGSGTRLTVV.

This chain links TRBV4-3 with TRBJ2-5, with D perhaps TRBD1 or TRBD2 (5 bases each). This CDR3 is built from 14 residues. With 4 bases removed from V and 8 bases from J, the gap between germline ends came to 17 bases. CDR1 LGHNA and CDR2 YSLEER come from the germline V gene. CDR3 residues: CASSLGDGQDTQYF. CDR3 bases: TGCGCCAGCAGCCTCGGGGACGGCCAGGATACCCAGTACTTC.

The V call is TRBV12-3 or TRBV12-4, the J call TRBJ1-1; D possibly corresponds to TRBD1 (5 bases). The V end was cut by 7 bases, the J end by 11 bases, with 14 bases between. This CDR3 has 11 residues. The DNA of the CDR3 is TGTGCCAGCACCTTGGGAGGGGTTGCTTTCTTT. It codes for CASTLGGVAFF.

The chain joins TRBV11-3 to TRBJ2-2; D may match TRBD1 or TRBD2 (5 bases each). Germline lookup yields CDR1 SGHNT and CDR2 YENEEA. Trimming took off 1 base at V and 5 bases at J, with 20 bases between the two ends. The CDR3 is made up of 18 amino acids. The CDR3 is CASSLGTNSGRRTGELFF. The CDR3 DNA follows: TGTGCCAGCAGCTTAGGAACGAATTCAGGGAGACGAACCGGGGAGCTGTTTTTT.

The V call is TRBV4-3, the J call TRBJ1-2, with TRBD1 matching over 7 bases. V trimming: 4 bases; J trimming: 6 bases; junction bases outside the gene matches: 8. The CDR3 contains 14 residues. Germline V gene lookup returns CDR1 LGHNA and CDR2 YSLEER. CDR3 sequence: CASSPTGIQDGYTF. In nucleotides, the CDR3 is TGCGCCAGCAGCCCGACAGGGATCCAGGATGGCTACACCTTC.

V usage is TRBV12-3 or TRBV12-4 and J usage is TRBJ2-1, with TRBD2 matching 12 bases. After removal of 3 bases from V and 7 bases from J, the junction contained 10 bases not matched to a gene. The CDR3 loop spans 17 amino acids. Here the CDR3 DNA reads TGTGCCAGCAGTTTGGTTTGGACTAGCGGGACGGTTAATGAGCAGTTCTTC. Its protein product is CASSLVWTSGTVNEQFF.

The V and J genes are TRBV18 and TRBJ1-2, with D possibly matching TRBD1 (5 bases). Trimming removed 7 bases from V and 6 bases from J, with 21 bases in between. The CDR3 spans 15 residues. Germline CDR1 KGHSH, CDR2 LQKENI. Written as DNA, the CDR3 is TGTGCCAGCTTCACCATGACTAACAGGAAGGATGGCTACACCTTC. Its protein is CASFTMTNRKDGYTF.

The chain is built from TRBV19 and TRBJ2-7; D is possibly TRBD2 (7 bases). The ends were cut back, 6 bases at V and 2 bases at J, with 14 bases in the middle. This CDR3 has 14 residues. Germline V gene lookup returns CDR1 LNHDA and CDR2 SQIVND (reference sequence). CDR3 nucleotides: TGTGCCAGTAGGATAAAGGGGGGGACCTACGAGCAGTACTTC. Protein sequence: CASRIKGGTYEQYF.

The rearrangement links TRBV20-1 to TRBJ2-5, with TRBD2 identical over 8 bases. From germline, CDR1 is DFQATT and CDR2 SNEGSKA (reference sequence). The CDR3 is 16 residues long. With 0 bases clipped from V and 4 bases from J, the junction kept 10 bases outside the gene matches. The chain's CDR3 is CSARDALAVGGETQYF. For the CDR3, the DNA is TGCAGTGCTAGAGATGCACTAGCGGTGGGCGGAGAGACCCAGTACTTC.

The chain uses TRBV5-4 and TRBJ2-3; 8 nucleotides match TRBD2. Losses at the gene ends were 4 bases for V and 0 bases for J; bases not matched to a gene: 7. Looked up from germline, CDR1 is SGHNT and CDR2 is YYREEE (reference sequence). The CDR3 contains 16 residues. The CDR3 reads CASSRIAGTSTDTQYF. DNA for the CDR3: TGTGCCAGCAGCAGAATAGCGGGGACGAGCACAGATACGCAGTATTTT.

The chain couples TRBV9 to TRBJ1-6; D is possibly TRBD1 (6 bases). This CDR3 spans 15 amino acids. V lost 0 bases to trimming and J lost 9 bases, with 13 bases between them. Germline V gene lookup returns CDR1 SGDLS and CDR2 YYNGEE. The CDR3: CASSVDWDIGSPLHF. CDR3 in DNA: TGTGCCAGCAGCGTAGATTGGGACATCGGTTCACCCCTCCACTTT.

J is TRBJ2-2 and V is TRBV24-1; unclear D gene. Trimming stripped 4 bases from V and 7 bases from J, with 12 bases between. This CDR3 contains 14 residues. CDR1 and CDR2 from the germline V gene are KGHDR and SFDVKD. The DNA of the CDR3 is TGTGCCACCAGTGAATCGTACCGTGGCGGGGAGCTGTTTTTT. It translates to CATSESYRGGELFF.

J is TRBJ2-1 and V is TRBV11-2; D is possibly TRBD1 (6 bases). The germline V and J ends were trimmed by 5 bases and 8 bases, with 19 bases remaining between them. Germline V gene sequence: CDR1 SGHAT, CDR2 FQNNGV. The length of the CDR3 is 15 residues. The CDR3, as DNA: TGTGCCAGCAGCCCCTTGGGGGCCCCTGCTCATGAGCAGTTCTTC. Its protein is CASSPLGAPAHEQFF. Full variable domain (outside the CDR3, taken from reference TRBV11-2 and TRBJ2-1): EAGVAQSPRYKIIEKRQSVAFWCNPISGHATLYWYQQILGQGPKLLIQFQNNGVVDDSQLPKDRFSAERLKGVDSTLKIQPAKLEDSAVYLCASSPLGAPAHEQFFGPGTRLTVL.

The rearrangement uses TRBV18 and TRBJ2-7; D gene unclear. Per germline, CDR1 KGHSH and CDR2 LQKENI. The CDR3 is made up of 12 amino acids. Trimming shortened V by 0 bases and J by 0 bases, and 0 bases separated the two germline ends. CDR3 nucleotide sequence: TGTGCCAGCTCACCACCCTCCTACGAGCAGTACTTC. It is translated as CASSPPSYEQYF.

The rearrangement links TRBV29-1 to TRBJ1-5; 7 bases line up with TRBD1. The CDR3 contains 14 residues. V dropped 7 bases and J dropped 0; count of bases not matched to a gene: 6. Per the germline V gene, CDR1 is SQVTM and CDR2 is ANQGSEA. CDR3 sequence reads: CSAATGDSNQPQHF. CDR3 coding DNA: TGCAGCGCAGCCACAGGGGATAGCAATCAGCCCCAGCATTTT.